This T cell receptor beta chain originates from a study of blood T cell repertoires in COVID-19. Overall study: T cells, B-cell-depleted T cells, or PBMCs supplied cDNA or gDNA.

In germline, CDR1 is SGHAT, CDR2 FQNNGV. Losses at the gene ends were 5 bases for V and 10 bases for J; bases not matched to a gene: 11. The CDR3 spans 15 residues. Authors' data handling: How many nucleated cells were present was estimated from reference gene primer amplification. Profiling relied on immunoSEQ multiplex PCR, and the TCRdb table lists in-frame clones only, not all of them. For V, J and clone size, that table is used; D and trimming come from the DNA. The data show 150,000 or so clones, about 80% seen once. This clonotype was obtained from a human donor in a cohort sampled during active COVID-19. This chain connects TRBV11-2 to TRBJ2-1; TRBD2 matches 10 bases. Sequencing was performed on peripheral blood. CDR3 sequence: CASSTQAGGPEEQFF. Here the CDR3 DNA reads TGTGCCAGCAGCACGCAAGCGGGAGGGCCAGAGGAGCAGTTCTTC.